The 14 T cell receptor beta chains below were found in one sample sequenced in a study of cytomegalovirus exposure and HLA in healthy donors (dated by TCRdb to the late 2010s). Receptor amplification or capture employed the immunoSEQ multiplex PCR assay. For the multiplex PCR, a mixture combining 60 forward primers for TCR Vbeta segments and 13 reverse primers for TCR Jbeta segments was used. Here the immuneACCESS table is served through TCRdb, limited to in-frame sequences with V and J called. Missing clones are a known gap in these copies; in checked studies unresolved V genes cover under half, and the rest lacks a known reason. The sample yields over 200,000 clones; under 80% were counted once. The ten largest clones represent under 2% of the sample. The sequencing sample was made of PBMCs. These receptors were obtained from a woman between 25 and 40 years old in good health and CMV-seronegative.

The chain combines TRBV18 with TRBJ1-1, with a tentative D call TRBD1 (5 bases). The CDR3 loop spans 18 amino acids. Trimming stripped 3 bases from V and 4 bases from J, with 24 bases between. The germline gives CDR1 KGHSH, CDR2 LQKENI. This CDR3 is CASSPRELQPGGGTEAFF. The CDR3, as DNA: TGTGCCAGCTCACCGCGGGAGCTCCAACCCGGTGGGGGCACTGAAGCTTTCTTT.

This chain connects TRBV30 to TRBJ1-1, with 7 bases fitting TRBD1. Germline CDR1 and CDR2: GTSNPN and SVGIG (reference sequence). There are 14 residues in the CDR3. The trim removed 1 base at V and 5 bases at J, leaving 7 bases unmatched. The CDR3 bases are TGTGCCTGGAGTGAAGGGACAGTTCGTACTGAAGCTTTCTTT. It encodes CAWSEGTVRTEAFF.

The rearrangement links TRBV2 to TRBJ2-7, with 7 bases identical to TRBD1. The CDR3 extends over 15 amino acids. With V trimmed by 2 bases and J by 2 bases, 6 bases remained unmatched. CDR1 and CDR2 (germline): SNHLY, FYNNEI. Written as DNA, the CDR3 is TGTGCCAGCAGTGAATGGACAGGTCAGCCCTACGAGCAGTACTTC. Its protein product is CASSEWTGQPYEQYF.

The chain couples TRBV5-1 to TRBJ2-1; 7 bases fit TRBD1. V shed 4 bases, J shed 6 bases, and the junction held 13 bases outside the gene matches. The CDR3 is 16 residues long. CDR1 is SGHRS, CDR2 YFSETQ, per germline. CDR3 region: CASSRESNGQVNEQFF. The CDR3 coding sequence is TGCGCCAGCAGCCGTGAATCAAACGGACAGGTCAATGAGCAGTTCTTC.

This clone occurred a few times. CDR3 nucleotides: TGTGCCAGCAGCCCCGACCCAGGGTACACTGAAGCTTTCTTT. It yields the protein CASSPDPGYTEAFF. This chain joins TRBV7-2 and TRBJ1-1, with TRBD1 as a possible D gene (5 bases). Germline-derived CDR1 and CDR2 are SGHTA and FQGNSA. Trimming pared 5 bases from V and 3 bases from J, leaving 13 bases between. The CDR3 spans 14 residues.

This clone was observed once. V gene TRBV4-1 combines with J gene TRBJ2-5, with 7 bases lining up with TRBD1. There are 17 residues in the CDR3. Germline CDR1 reads MGHRA; CDR2 reads YSYEKL. The V gene end was trimmed by 2 bases and the J gene end by 9 bases; junction bases not matched to a gene: 18. CDR3 bases: TGCGCCAGCAGCCAATACCTTGAGACAGGGCCCTCAAGTGCCCAGTACTTC. This encodes CASSQYLETGPSSAQYF.

Regarding this clone: Sequence at one end of the junction differs from germline and may be a read error. The chain is built from TRBV7-9 and TRBJ2-1; TRBD2 matches 7 bases. CDR3 length: 13 residues. Germline CDR1 and CDR2: SEHNR and FQNEAQ (reference sequence). In DNA, the CDR3 is TGTTCCAGCAGCTTAGCGAGGGAGGGTGAGCAGTTCTTC. It codes for CSSSLAREGEQFF.

The chain links TRBV4-1 to TRBJ1-1; D is unclear. Trimming pared 3 bases from V and 1 base from J, leaving 9 bases between. Germline CDR1 is MGHRA and CDR2 is YSYEKL. This CDR3 region has 14 residues. The DNA for the CDR3 is TGCGCCAGCAGCCAGACTGACGGGAACACTGAAGCTTTCTTT. Its protein is CASSQTDGNTEAFF.

The chain joins TRBV5-6 to TRBJ2-5; 13 positions match TRBD2. CDR3 length equals 16 residues. CDR1 SGHDT and CDR2 YYEEEE come from the germline V gene. The V gene end was trimmed by 2 bases and the J gene end by 2 bases; junction bases not matched to a gene: 3. CDR3 sequence: CASSFELAGGQETQYF. The CDR3, as DNA: TGTGCCAGCAGCTTTGAACTAGCGGGAGGGCAAGAGACCCAGTACTTC.

Regarding this clone: Other DNA sequences in this sample translate to the same CDR3. The J gene is TRBJ1-3, the V gene TRBV1; the D call in the table, TRBD1, was not verified against the DNA. TRBV1 corresponds to a pseudogene. The CDR3 runs to 11 residues. CDR3 amino acids: CTSSRQNTIYF. CDR3 DNA: TGCACCAGCAGCCGACAAAACACCATATATTTT.

A word on this clone: Other nucleotide sequences in the sample specify the same CDR3. This chain links TRBV5-6 with TRBJ2-7; 8 bases align to TRBD2. J gave up 0 bases and V 4 bases, and 3 bases lay outside the gene matches. The CDR3 covers 14 residues. The germline gives CDR1 SGHDT, CDR2 YYEEEE. CDR3 amino acids: CASSPSGSSYEQYF. In DNA, the CDR3 is TGTGCCAGCAGCCCGAGCGGGAGCTCCTACGAGCAGTACTTC.

The chain is built from TRBV2 and TRBJ2-7, with D possibly matching TRBD2 (6 bases). V was clipped by 11 bases and J by 2 bases, with 25 bases between them. Germline CDR1 and CDR2: SNHLY and FYNNEI. There are 16 residues in the CDR3. The CDR3 protein is CAVLGDGGGLAYEQYF. The CDR3 DNA sequence: TGTGCCGTCCTTGGTGACGGGGGTGGGTTGGCCTACGAGCAGTACTTC.

The chain carries TRBV13 and TRBJ2-7; D is unclear. CDR1 and CDR2 (germline): PRHDT, FYEKMQ (reference sequence). The CDR3 length is 13 residues. V was pared by 1 base and J by 7 bases, with 11 bases between. The CDR3 sequence is CASSLETSREQYF. The DNA for the CDR3 is TGTGCCAGCAGCTTAGAGACGTCGCGGGAGCAGTACTTC.

The genes are TRBV9 and TRBJ2-7, with a tentative D call TRBD2 (5 bases). Germline V CDR1 and CDR2: SGDLS, YYNGEE. The CDR3 totals 15 residues. Trimming removed 0 bases from V and 3 bases from J, with 13 bases in between. CDR3 loop: CASSVDREGHYEQYF. CDR3 nucleotide sequence: TGTGCCAGCAGCGTAGACCGGGAAGGGCACTACGAGCAGTACTTC.